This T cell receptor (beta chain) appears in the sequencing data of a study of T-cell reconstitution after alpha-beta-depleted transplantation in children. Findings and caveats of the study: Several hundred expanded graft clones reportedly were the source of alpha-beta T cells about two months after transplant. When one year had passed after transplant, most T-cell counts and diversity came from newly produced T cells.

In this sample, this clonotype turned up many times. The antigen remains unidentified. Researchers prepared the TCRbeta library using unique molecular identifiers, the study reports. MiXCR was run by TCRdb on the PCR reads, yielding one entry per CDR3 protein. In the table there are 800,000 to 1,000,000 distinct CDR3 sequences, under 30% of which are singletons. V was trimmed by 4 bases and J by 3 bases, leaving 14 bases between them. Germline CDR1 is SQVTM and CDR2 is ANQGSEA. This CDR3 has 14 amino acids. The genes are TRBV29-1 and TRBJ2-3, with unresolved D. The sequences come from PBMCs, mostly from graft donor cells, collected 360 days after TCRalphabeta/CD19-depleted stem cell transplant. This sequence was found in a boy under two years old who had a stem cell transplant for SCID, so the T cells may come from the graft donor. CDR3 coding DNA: TGCAGCGTTGCCTCCGGGCCTCGTACAGATACGCAGTATTTT. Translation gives CSVASGPRTDTQYF.